This T cell receptor beta chain was recovered during a study of OX40 agonist ivuxolimab in advanced cancers. This table comes from immunoSEQ multiplex PCR, and its TCRdb copy is limited to in-frame clones, with some not included. The table has about 90,000 clones, more than 80% seen once; the top ten hold approximately 7.4%. There are 18 residues in the CDR3. Germline-derived CDR1 and CDR2 are SGDLS and YYNGEE. Trimming took 0 bases from V and 2 from J; bases not matched to a gene: 8. The TCR sequence derives from an adult with an advanced solid tumor such as melanoma, head and neck, liver or kidney cancer. The input for sequencing was CD4+ or CD8+ T cells sorted from blood, taken in a trial of the OX40 agonist ivuxolimab. This chain links TRBV9 with TRBJ2-1; TRBD2 aligns across 10 bases. CDR3 in amino acids: CASSVALTSGVTYNEQFF. In DNA form, the CDR3 reads TGTGCCAGCAGCGTAGCTCTAACTAGCGGGGTTACCTACAATGAGCAGTTCTTC.